The 28 T cell receptor beta chains below were found in one sample sequenced in a study of T cell responses to AZD1222 COVID-19 vaccine. Libraries were prepared by immunoSEQ multiplex PCR; TCRdb keeps only in-frame clonotypes and omits some of them. The table lists some 110,000 clones, 75% to 90% of them singletons. The input for sequencing was peripheral blood, taken 28 days after the second AZD1222 dose. The receptors stem from an adult who received the AZD1222 COVID-19 vaccine.

The gene calls are TRBV3-1 (or the pseudogene TRBV3-2) and TRBJ1-2; D is ambiguous. The CDR3 totals 12 residues. The germline V and J ends were trimmed by 0 bases and 4 bases, with 3 bases remaining between them. Per germline, CDR1 LGHDT and CDR2 YNNKEL (reference sequence). CDR3: CASSQESYGYTF. The CDR3 DNA is TGTGCCAGCAGCCAAGAATCCTATGGCTACACCTTC.

As for this clone: This same CDR3 is encoded by further DNA sequences in the sample. This chain connects TRBV5-1 to TRBJ2-1, with 7 bases lining up with TRBD2. Germline V CDR1 and CDR2: SGHRS, YFSETQ. The CDR3 length is 14 residues. The V segment lost 2 bases and the J segment 6 bases; nucleotides outside the gene matches: 5. CDR3 sequence reads: CASSFGPSGNEQFF. CDR3 DNA sequence: TGCGCCAGCAGCTTTGGGCCTAGCGGCAATGAGCAGTTCTTC.

CDR3 in DNA: TGCGCCAGCAGCTTGGGGGGCCTAGGGGTAGGAACTGAAGCTTTCTTT. Its protein product is CASSLGGLGVGTEAFF. The gene calls are TRBV5-1 and TRBJ1-1, with D tentatively TRBD1 (5 bases). The CDR3 consists of 16 residues. Germline-derived CDR1 and CDR2 are SGHRS and YFSETQ. The ends were cut back, 0 bases at V and 5 bases at J, with 17 bases in the middle.

J is TRBJ2-7 and V is TRBV28; a possible D gene is TRBD2 (6 bases). Looked up from germline, CDR1 is MDHEN and CDR2 is SYDVKM. This CDR3 comprises 14 residues. Deletions cut 7 bases from V and 3 bases from J, with 16 bases between. The CDR3 loop is CASIPAGHDYEQYF. CDR3 sequence (DNA): TGTGCCAGCATCCCGGCGGGGCATGACTACGAGCAGTACTTC.

This clone was seen only once. The genes are TRBV28 and TRBJ2-7, with 7 positions matching TRBD2. Germline-derived CDR1 and CDR2 are MDHEN and SYDVKM. Losses at the gene ends were 5 bases for V and 2 bases for J; bases not matched to a gene: 6. The length of the CDR3 is 14 residues. The CDR3, as DNA: TGTGCCAGCAGTCCGACTAGCCCAACCTACGAGCAGTACTTC. It specifies CASSPTSPTYEQYF.

The V gene is TRBV10-2, the J gene TRBJ2-7; TRBD1 or TRBD2 may be the D gene (5 bases each). Looked up from germline, CDR1 is WSHSY and CDR2 is SAAADI. V lost 0 bases and J 1 base, leaving 16 bases between the germline ends. The CDR3 spans 17 residues. The CDR3 region is CASSESLSGTASYEQYF. CDR3 coding DNA: TGCGCCAGCAGTGAGTCCCTCTCCGGGACGGCTTCCTACGAGCAGTACTTC.

The gene calls are TRBV7-8 and TRBJ2-3; D gene unclear. V shed 5 bases and J shed 1 base, with 13 bases lying between them. Germline CDR1 and CDR2: SGHVS and FQNEAQ. The CDR3 extends over 15 amino acids. This chain's CDR3 is CASSPRFSGTDTQYF. The CDR3 DNA sequence: TGTGCCAGCAGCCCCCGATTCTCAGGCACAGATACGCAGTATTTT.

The rearrangement uses TRBV6-6 and TRBJ1-1; D ambiguous. CDR1 is MNHNY and CDR2 is SVGAGI in the germline V gene (reference sequence). The CDR3 has 14 residues. V was trimmed by 6 bases and J by 1 base, leaving 12 bases between them. CDR3 loop: CASSLITRNTEAFF. CDR3 DNA: TGTGCCAGCAGCCTGATTACCAGGAACACTGAAGCTTTCTTT.

The chain links TRBV4-2 to TRBJ2-5, with TRBD2 matching over 10 bases. With V trimmed by 3 bases and J by 0 bases, 4 bases remained unmatched. CDR1 and CDR2 from the germline V gene are LGHNA and YNFKEQ. This CDR3 is built from 16 residues. CDR3 loop: CASSQIGLADQETQYF. The CDR3 region has the DNA TGTGCCAGCAGCCAGATCGGACTAGCGGACCAAGAGACCCAGTACTTC.

V gene TRBV24-1 combines with J gene TRBJ1-5, with TRBD1 as a possible D gene (5 bases). Trimming shortened V by 3 bases and J by 9 bases, and 8 bases separated the two germline ends. The CDR3 is made up of 12 amino acids. Germline V gene data show CDR1 as KGHDR and CDR2 as SFDVKD. The CDR3 protein is CATSDPRGPQHF. The CDR3 DNA sequence: TGTGCCACCAGTGATCCGAGGGGGCCCCAGCATTTT.

The rearrangement uses TRBV7-9 and TRBJ2-4, with 10 bases aligning to TRBD2. This CDR3 has 15 residues. Germline values: CDR1 SEHNR, CDR2 FQNEAQ (reference sequence). Unmatched junction bases numbered 10, after V lost 5 bases and J lost 9 bases. The CDR3 sequence: CASSQTTSGYGIQYF. The CDR3 DNA reads as TGTGCCAGCAGCCAAACGACTAGCGGGTACGGCATTCAGTACTTC.

CDR3 nucleotides: TGCGCCAGCAGCTCCGGGACAGGGAGGTCCGAGCAGTACTTC. Residues: CASSSGTGRSEQYF. The chain uses TRBV5-1 and TRBJ2-7, with TRBD1 identical over 9 bases. The germline CDR1 and CDR2 sequences are SGHRS and YFSETQ. V dropped 3 bases and J dropped 6; count of bases not matched to a gene: 7. This CDR3 region has 14 residues.

This sequence joins TRBV28 and TRBJ1-1, with D perhaps matching TRBD1 (6 bases). Germline loops: CDR1 MDHEN, CDR2 SYDVKM. The CDR3 is made up of 16 amino acids. Trimming took off 5 bases at V and 1 base at J, with 17 bases between the two ends. The CDR3 sequence is CASSQPTGHPNTEAFF. In DNA form, the CDR3 reads TGTGCCAGCAGTCAACCCACGGGACACCCGAACACTGAAGCTTTCTTT.

The rearrangement links TRBV5-4 to TRBJ1-2; D is perhaps TRBD1 (6 bases). Germline CDR1 is SGHNT and CDR2 is YYREEE (reference sequence). The CDR3 runs 17 residues. V was shortened by 0 bases and J by 2 bases, with 17 bases between the two germline ends. This CDR3 is CASSLVPVTQGNYGYTF. CDR3 nucleotide sequence: TGTGCCAGCAGCTTGGTACCAGTTACACAGGGAAACTATGGCTACACCTTC. The whole variable domain, filled in from reference TRBV5-4 and TRBJ1-2, reads ETGVTQSPTHLIKTRGQQVTLRCSSQSGHNTVSWYQQALGQGPQFIFQYYREEENGRGNFPPRFSGLQFPNYSSELNVNALELDDSALYLCASSLVPVTQGNYGYTFGSGTRLTVV.

The V call is TRBV10-3, the J call TRBJ2-2; D might be TRBD2 (6 bases). Per germline, CDR1 ENHRY and CDR2 SYGVKD. The CDR3 is 14 residues long. Deletions cut 4 bases from V and 5 bases from J, with 11 bases between. CDR3 in DNA: TGTGCCATCAGTGGTTTGGAGGGGACCGGGGAGCTGTTTTTT. Protein: CAISGLEGTGELFF.

The chain combines TRBV9 with TRBJ1-2; 10 bases line up with TRBD1. Per germline, CDR1 SGDLS and CDR2 YYNGEE. V lost 3 bases, J lost 6 bases, and 8 bases stayed unmatched. CDR3 length: 15 residues. For the CDR3, the DNA is TGTGCCAGCAGCGCCGTCGACAGGGGGCATCATGGCTACACCTTC. Translated: CASSAVDRGHHGYTF.

This clone appeared once. This chain links TRBV4-1 with TRBJ1-1; possibly TRBD1 for D (6 bases). This CDR3 contains 16 residues. Trimming shortened V by 2 bases and J by 2 bases, and 15 bases separated the two germline ends. Germline loops: CDR1 MGHRA, CDR2 YSYEKL. The CDR3 sequence is CASSQLQGYLNTEAFF. The CDR3 DNA follows: TGCGCCAGCAGCCAACTACAGGGTTACCTCAACACTGAAGCTTTCTTT.

The chain couples TRBV14 to TRBJ2-6, with D possibly being TRBD1 (6 bases). Trimming removed 1 base at V and 3 bases at J, with 13 bases between. The CDR3 contains 17 residues. The germline V gene encodes CDR1 SGHDN and CDR2 FVKESK. For the CDR3, the DNA is TGTGCCAGCAGCCAAGTCACAGGGCTCTTTGGGGCCAACGTCCTGACTTTC. Residues: CASSQVTGLFGANVLTF.

The rearrangement joins TRBV5-4 to TRBJ2-5; 12 bases are shared with TRBD2. This CDR3 region has 17 residues. In germline, CDR1 is SGHNT, CDR2 YYREEE (reference sequence). The trim removed 3 bases at V and 5 bases at J, leaving 11 bases unmatched. The DNA of the CDR3 is TGTGCCAGCAGCTCGAGTTCTAGCGGGAGGGCCCGGGAGACCCAGTACTTC. This translates into CASSSSSSGRARETQYF.

This clone was picked up a small number of times. This chain links TRBV5-4 with TRBJ2-7; TRBD2 might be the D (5 bases). The CDR3 loop spans 14 amino acids. Germline V CDR1 and CDR2: SGHNT, YYREEE (reference sequence). The germline V and J ends were trimmed by 0 bases and 0 bases, with 7 bases remaining between them. This CDR3 reads CASSLVDSSYEQYF. DNA for the CDR3: TGTGCCAGCAGCTTGGTGGACTCCTCCTACGAGCAGTACTTC. The whole variable domain, filled in from reference TRBV5-4 and TRBJ2-7, reads ETGVTQSPTHLIKTRGQQVTLRCSSQSGHNTVSWYQQALGQGPQFIFQYYREEENGRGNFPPRFSGLQFPNYSSELNVNALELDDSALYLCASSLVDSSYEQYFGPGTRLTVT.

The rearrangement links TRBV19 to TRBJ1-4, with D possibly being TRBD1 (6 bases). Germline assignment: CDR1 LNHDA and CDR2 SQIVND (reference sequence). The CDR3 is 14 amino acids. V was shortened by 3 bases and J by 6 bases, with 11 bases between the two germline ends. This chain's CDR3 is CASSIGRGYEKLFF. CDR3 coding DNA: TGTGCCAGTAGTATCGGAAGGGGGTATGAAAAACTGTTTTTT.

CDR3 nucleotide sequence: TGTGCCAGTAGTCCACCCGGGACAGCTAACTATGGCTACACCTTC. Translating it yields CASSPPGTANYGYTF. This chain links TRBV19 with TRBJ1-2, with 7 bases identical to TRBD1. Unmatched junction bases numbered 6, after V lost 5 bases and J lost 0 bases. Germline V gives CDR1 LNHDA, CDR2 SQIVND (reference sequence). The CDR3 runs 15 residues.

This chain joins TRBV12-3 or TRBV12-4 and TRBJ2-7; TRBD1 might be the D (5 bases). The CDR3 spans 12 residues. With 4 bases removed from V and 7 bases from J, the gap between germline ends came to 11 bases. As DNA, the CDR3 is TGTGCCAGCAGTTCATCAGGGAAAGAGCAGTACTTC. Its protein product is CASSSSGKEQYF.

V usage is TRBV1 and J usage is TRBJ2-3; the table's D gene call, TRBD2, was not cross checked with the DNA. TRBV1 has pseudogene status. The CDR3 contains 13 residues. The CDR3 reads CTSTRLAGDTQYF. The CDR3 DNA is TGCACCAGCACCCGACTAGCGGGAGATACGCAGTATTTT.

The rearrangement links TRBV9 to TRBJ2-4; 9 nucleotides line up with TRBD2. V shed 2 bases, J shed 3 bases, and the junction held 6 bases outside the gene matches. Germline CDR1 and CDR2: SGDLS and YYNGEE. The CDR3 has 16 amino acids. For the CDR3, the DNA is TGTGCCAGCAGCGTTAGCGGGGGCGCCGGCAAAAACATTCAGTACTTC. This translates into CASSVSGGAGKNIQYF.

The rearrangement joins TRBV6-5 to TRBJ2-7, with TRBD1 as a possible D gene (5 bases). The CDR3 consists of 15 residues. Per germline, CDR1 MNHEY and CDR2 SVGAGI. Between the trimmed V and J ends, which lost 6 bases and 0 bases, there was a span of 15 bases. The DNA of the CDR3 is TGTGCCAGCAGCCTAGGACATCCCAGCTCCTACGAGCAGTACTTC. It is translated as CASSLGHPSSYEQYF.

The chain recombines TRBV30 with TRBJ2-3; 11 bases fit TRBD2. Looked up from germline, CDR1 is GTSNPN and CDR2 is SVGIG (reference sequence). The CDR3 covers 15 residues. Trimming at V came to 1 base and at J to 4 bases, leaving 4 bases not matched to a gene. CDR3 loop: CAWSASGRFPDTQYF. The CDR3 DNA is TGTGCCTGGAGTGCTAGCGGGAGGTTTCCAGATACGCAGTATTTT.

V gene TRBV2 combines with J gene TRBJ1-1, with 10 bases identical to TRBD1. CDR3 size: 14 residues. The ends lost 6 bases at V and 6 bases at J; junction bases unmatched: 7. Germline assignment: CDR1 SNHLY and CDR2 FYNNEI. CDR3 nucleotide sequence: TGTGCCAGCAGCGCCCGACAGGGGGCGGCTGAAGCTTTCTTT. Translating it yields CASSARQGAAEAFF.